The rows below give T cell receptor beta chains drawn from one sample of a study of blood T cell repertoires in COVID-19. Clones were sequenced by immunoSEQ multiplex PCR, and TCRdb holds only the in-frame ones, with some missing. This table holds under 200,000 clones, around nine tenths found once. Sequencing was performed on peripheral blood. Source of these receptors: a man over 45 with acute or convalescent COVID-19. CDR3s include the opening cysteine and the closing phenylalanine or tryptophan. The D gene is left open where the match is weak. Expanded clones get a size class; other rows say once, few or many, or leave the size out.

J	V	D	size	DNA	CDR3
TRBJ1-6	TRBV5-5	-	-	TGTGCCAGCAGCTTGGAGAGGGTGGATTCACCCCTCCACTTT	CASSLERVDSPLHF
TRBJ2-1	TRBV2	TRBD2	-	TGTGCCAGCAGCTCCTGGACTAGCGGGAGGAGAGATGAGCAGTTCTTC	CASSSWTSGRRDEQFF
TRBJ2-2	TRBV30	TRBD1	-	TGTGCCTGGAACCGGCGACAGGGAGCCACCGGGGAGCTGTTTTTT	CAWNRRQGATGELFF
TRBJ2-3	TRBV27	TRBD2	-	TGTGCCAGCAGCACCTGGACTAGCGGGTCTATAGATACGCAGTATTTT	CASSTWTSGSIDTQYF
TRBJ2-1	TRBV5-1	-	-	TGCGCCAGCAGCTTGGGCCTTGGGGGCCCCTACAATGAGCAGTTCTTC	CASSLGLGGPYNEQFF
TRBJ2-3	TRBV2	-	-	TGTGCCAGCAGTGTCACGGGGAGCGGCACAGATACGCAGTATTTT	CASSVTGSGTDTQYF
TRBJ1-6	TRBV4-1	-	-	TGCGCCAGCAGCCAAGGGCCAGGGGAACGATCACCCCTCCACTTT	CASSQGPGERSPLHF
TRBJ2-3	TRBV18	TRBD2	-	TGTGCCAGCTCACCACCCGGACTAGCGGATACGACAGATACGCAGTATTTT	CASSPPGLADTTDTQYF
TRBJ1-1	TRBV11-2	-	-	TGTGCCAGCAGGGCTACAGCGAACACTGAAGCTTTCTTT	CASRATANTEAFF
TRBJ2-1	TRBV5-5	TRBD2	-	TGTGCCAGCAAACTAGCGGGGGAGTACAATGAGCAGTTCTTC	CASKLAGEYNEQFF
TRBJ1-5	TRBV19	TRBD1	once	TGTGCCAGTAGCGGACAGGGAATACTGGATAGCAATCAGCCCCAGCATTTT	CASSGQGILDSNQPQHF
TRBJ1-2	TRBV6-5	-	-	TGTGCCAGCAGTTACCAGGGTGGCTACACCTTC	CASSYQGGYTF
TRBJ2-5	TRBV23-1	TRBD1	-	TGCGCCAGCAGTCCTCGACAGGGCCAAGGGAAAGAGACCCAGTACTTC	CASSPRQGQGKETQYF
TRBJ1-3	TRBV5-6	-	-	TGTGCCAGCAGCTTGATCCGGGTATCGGTCGACTCTGGAAACACCATATATTTT	CASSLIRVSVDSGNTIYF
TRBJ1-1	TRBV19	-	-	TGTGCCTCATCCAGTAACATGAACACTGAAGCTTTCTTT	CASSSNMNTEAFF
TRBJ2-7	TRBV6-5	TRBD1	-	TGTGCCAGCGGGGGGACAGGGGGACCCTACGAGCAGTACTTC	CASGGTGGPYEQYF
TRBJ2-5	TRBV10-3	-	-	TGTGCCATCGGGGCTGGAACAGCGCAAGAGACCCAGTACTTC	CAIGAGTAQETQYF
TRBJ1-1	TRBV18	-	once	TGTGCCAGCTCACCCACAGCAGCGAACACTGAAGCTTTCTTT	CASSPTAANTEAFF
TRBJ2-7	TRBV18	-	-	TGTGCCAGCTCACCCGGACAGTACTACGAGCAGTACTTC	CASSPGQYYEQYF
TRBJ1-1	TRBV5-1	TRBD1	-	TGCGCCAGCAAGGTGGGACAGATGAACACTGAAGCTTTCTTT	CASKVGQMNTEAFF
TRBJ1-5	TRBV27	TRBD1	-	TGTGCCAGCAGTTCGTGGACAGGTAGCAATCAGCCCCAGCATTTT	CASSSWTGSNQPQHF
TRBJ1-6	TRBV5-8	TRBD1	-	TGTGCCAGCAGCGGCCCCGGGACAGGGCAAGGATCACCCCTCCACTTT	CASSGPGTGQGSPLHF
TRBJ2-7	TRBV4-2	-	-	TGTGCCAGCAGCTCTTCCTACGAGCAGTACTTC	CASSSSYEQYF
TRBJ2-2	TRBV5-1	TRBD1	-	TGCGCCAGCAGCCCCGGGACAGGGGGCGGGGAGCTGTTTTTT	CASSPGTGGGELFF
TRBJ1-2	TRBV7-9	-	-	TGTGCCAGCAGCTTAGTTACGGGAAACTATGGCTACACCTTC	CASSLVTGNYGYTF
TRBJ1-4	TRBV7-9	-	-	TGTGCCAGCAGCTTAGCGCAAGGGGTTAATGAAAAACTGTTTTTT	CASSLAQGVNEKLFF
TRBJ2-1	TRBV28	TRBD2	-	TGTGCCAGCAGTTTCCGGCGGGAGGGCTACAATGAGCAGTTCTTC	CASSFRREGYNEQFF
TRBJ1-6	TRBV19	TRBD1	few	TGTGCCAGTAGTCCTCCCGGGACAGCGGATAATTCACCCCTCCACTTT	CASSPPGTADNSPLHF
TRBJ2-5	TRBV6-2/TRBV6-3	-	-	TGTGCCAGCAGTTGGAGCAGAGAAGAGACCCAGTACTTC	CASSWSREETQYF
TRBJ2-4	TRBV19	TRBD2	-	TGTGCCAGTAAAACGCGGGAGTTGCAAAACATTCAGTACTTC	CASKTRELQNIQYF
TRBJ1-5	TRBV7-2	-	-	TGTGCCAGCAGCTTAGATTGGGCAGGGAACCAGCCCCAGCATTTT	CASSLDWAGNQPQHF
TRBJ1-2	TRBV18	-	-	TGTGCCAGCTCGCCTAAGGGACATGTCTATGGCTACACCTTC	CASSPKGHVYGYTF
TRBJ2-7	TRBV3-1/TRBV3-2	-	once	TGTGCCAGCAGCCAAGATGGAAGGCGGGCGGGACCCTACGAGCAGTACTTC	CASSQDGRRAGPYEQYF
TRBJ2-1	TRBV7-2	-	-	TGTGCCAGCAGCTTATATACGGGGACATACAATGAGCAGTTCTTC	CASSLYTGTYNEQFF
TRBJ1-6	TRBV6-5	TRBD1	-	TGTGCCAGCAGACAGGGGTACTCCTATAATTCACCCCTCCACTTT	CASRQGYSYNSPLHF
TRBJ2-3	TRBV11-2	TRBD2	few	TGTGCCAGCAGCTTAGACCCTGGACTAGCAGCGCAGTATTTT	CASSLDPGLAAQYF
TRBJ2-2	TRBV14	-	-	TGTGCCAGCAGCCAAGTTTGGGGGGGCCCGGTCGGGGAGCTGTTTTTT	CASSQVWGGPVGELFF
TRBJ1-5	TRBV28	-	few	TGTGCCAGCAGTTTAGCGGGGGCTCAGCCCCAGCATTTT	CASSLAGAQPQHF
TRBJ2-2	TRBV12-3/TRBV12-4	-	few	TGTGCCAGCAGGGGACACCTCACCGGGGAGCTGTTTTTT	CASRGHLTGELFF
TRBJ1-4	TRBV7-2	-	-	TGTGCCAGCAGCTTAGGAGGGGAGGCTAATGAAAAACTGTTTTTT	CASSLGGEANEKLFF
TRBJ1-2	TRBV6-5	-	-	TGTGCCAGCTCTTCCCCCCGGGGCTACACCTTC	CASSSPRGYTF
TRBJ2-7	TRBV6-5	TRBD1	-	TGTGCCAGCAGCCGGGACAGGGGTTCCTACGAGCAGTACTTC	CASSRDRGSYEQYF
TRBJ2-1	TRBV7-2	TRBD1	-	TGTGCCAGCAGCTTTGGGACAGCACTTTACAATGAGCAGTTCTTC	CASSFGTALYNEQFF
TRBJ2-1	TRBV13	TRBD2	-	TGTGCCAGCAGCCGACTAGCGGGGTTTGATTATGAGCAGTTCTTC	CASSRLAGFDYEQFF
TRBJ1-4	TRBV19	-	-	TGTGCCAGTAGTCACAGGGCATCTAGCGAAAAACTGTTTTTT	CASSHRASSEKLFF
TRBJ2-7	TRBV18	TRBD1	-	TGTGCCAGCTCGTCAACGGGACAGGGGTCCTACGAGCAGTACTTC	CASSSTGQGSYEQYF
TRBJ2-5	TRBV27	TRBD2	-	TGTGCCAGCAGTTTATGGGGCGGGGGAGAGACCCAGTACTTC	CASSLWGGGETQYF
TRBJ2-5	TRBV19	-	once	TGTGCCAGTAGTATTCAGGGGTCCGAGACCCAGTACTTC	CASSIQGSETQYF
TRBJ1-4	TRBV9	TRBD1	-	TGTGCCAGCAGCGGAAAAGGGACAGGGGATAATGAAAAACTGTTTTTT	CASSGKGTGDNEKLFF
TRBJ1-5	TRBV7-6	-	-	TGTGCCAGCAGCTTAGGAAAGGGGGGGCCCAATAGCAATCAGCCCCAGCATTTT	CASSLGKGGPNSNQPQHF
TRBJ2-7	TRBV10-3	TRBD2	-	TGTGCCATCAGGAGACTAGCGGGAACCTACGAGCAGTACTTC	CAIRRLAGTYEQYF
TRBJ1-2	TRBV20-1	-	-	TGCAGTGCTAGTGGGCTCTATGGCTACACCTTC	CSASGLYGYTF
TRBJ2-5	TRBV3-1/TRBV3-2	TRBD1	-	TGTGCCAGCAGCCAAGGGGGACAGGGGAACGTAGAGACCCAGTACTTC	CASSQGGQGNVETQYF
TRBJ2-4	TRBV6-2/TRBV6-3	TRBD2	-	TGTGCCAGCAGTCCCGGGACTAGCGGGGCAAACATTCAGTACTTC	CASSPGTSGANIQYF